The sequence of this TCR beta chain was determined in a study of shared clonotypes between healthy human individuals. Notes on the study in general: It was only blood that was sampled, and tissue repertoires likely differ. It was expected that sequencing depth would affect clonotype sharing among donors.

Replicate sorted-subset PCRs were loaded with around 220 ng DNA, 31,000 or so T cell genomes. Produced via immunoSEQ multiplex PCR; TCRdb's table is partial and in-frame only. The table has under 1 million clones, 96% seen once. Worth noting for this clone: The antigen is not known.

Terminally differentiated effector memory CD45RA+ cells were excluded from the naive CD8 cells, which were CD45RO-negative and positively selected for CCR7. Sequenced sample: naive CD8+ T cells sorted from blood. This TCR was sampled from a man younger than 40 in good health.

The CDR3 DNA follows: TGTGCCAGCGGGCCTAGCGGGAGGGGGGATGAGCAGTTCTTC. Translated: CASGPSGRGDEQFF. V is TRBV2 and J is TRBJ2-1; 12 positions agree with TRBD2. CDR3 length equals 14 residues. Trimming cost V 8 bases and J 8 bases; bases outside gene matches: 7. Per the germline V gene, CDR1 is SNHLY and CDR2 is FYNNEI.